This T cell receptor (beta chain) was identified in a study of CD8 T cells in ankylosing spondylitis. General study points: Significant enrichment of disease-linked clones was reportedly seen in matched ankylosing spondylitis synovial fluid. Blood from ankylosing spondylitis patients appeared to carry a characteristic roughly 8-variant TCR beta motif. Peripheral blood samples showed relatively rare disease-linked clones, and these clones were CD8+.

To note about this clonotype: Its antigen is currently unknown. Being one base from a much bigger clone, this may be a read error.

Libraries for TCR beta were made by quantitative 5'-RACE with molecular barcodes. TCRdb passed the 5' RACE reads through MiXCR, listing each CDR3 protein once. Here the sample spans 180,000 or so distinct CDR3 sequences, roughly 12% being singletons. The CDR3 covers 14 residues. V lost 3 bases and J lost 7; bases outside the gene matches: 7. The germline V gene encodes CDR1 MGHRA and CDR2 YSYEKL. Material for sequencing was blood, either unsorted or a sorted T cell fraction (not recorded which). This TCR was sampled from a male donor with ankylosing spondylitis or in good health (not recorded which). J is TRBJ2-5 and V is TRBV4-1; 8 nucleotides match TRBD2. The DNA for the CDR3 is TGCGCCAGCAGCCATGGACTAGCCGCAGCGACCCAGTACTTC. This encodes CASSHGLAAATQYF.